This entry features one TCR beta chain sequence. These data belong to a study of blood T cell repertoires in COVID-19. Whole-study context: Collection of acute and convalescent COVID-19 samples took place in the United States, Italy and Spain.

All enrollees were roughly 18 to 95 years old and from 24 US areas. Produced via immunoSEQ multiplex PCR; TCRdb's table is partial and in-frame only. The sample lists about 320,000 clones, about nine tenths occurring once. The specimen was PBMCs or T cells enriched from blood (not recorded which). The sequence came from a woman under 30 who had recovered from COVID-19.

The DNA of the CDR3 is TGCAGTGCTAGTAAGCGGGAGGACGGCGGGGAGCTGTTTTTT. It yields the protein CSASKREDGGELFF. The chain has TRBV20-1 and TRBJ2-2; 9 bases are a match to TRBD2. V lost 3 bases to trimming and J lost 7 bases; unmatched junction nucleotides: 6. Looked up from germline, CDR1 is DFQATT and CDR2 is SNEGSKA (reference sequence). The length of the CDR3 is 14 residues.